The clone carrying this T cell receptor (beta chain) rates as medium-sized. Its antigen is currently unknown. Time point reported: cycle 4 day 1 (C4D1), after 6 weeks of nivolumab. Every patient was affected by relapse after autologous stem cell transplantation, while exposure to brentuximab vedotin was not uniform. Sequencing used immunoSEQ multiplex PCR; TCRdb keeps in-frame clones, though not all of them. Of 80,000 to 95,000 clones detected, about 83% appear once; the ten largest clones hold about 15%. These data come from a study of PD-1 blockade in classical Hodgkin lymphoma. Study findings and constraints: Newly diagnosed patients were reported to start with lower TCR diversity than healthy donors. By C4D1 there was a significant rise in CD4+ TCR diversity but not in CD8+ TCR diversity. Initiation of nivolumab under 1 year after ASCT led to exclusion of patients.

The TCR was taken from a human donor with classical Hodgkin lymphoma. Sequencing was performed on peripheral blood mononuclear cells (PBMCs), taken before the fourth cycle of nivolumab.

In DNA, the CDR3 is TGTGCCAGCTCCCCCCTAGCGGAAAACACCGGGGAGCTGTTTTTT. It codes for CASSPLAENTGELFF. V is TRBV7-3 and J is TRBJ2-2, with TRBD2 matching 7 bases. This CDR3 contains 15 residues. V gave up 8 bases and J gave up 2 bases; unmatched junction bases: 8. Germline V lookup: CDR1 SGHTA, CDR2 FQGTGA.